This T cell receptor beta chain was recovered during a study of OX40 agonist ivuxolimab in advanced cancers. Study summary: Checkpoint inhibitors had been given previously to roughly 36% of patients. Study outcomes and limitations: The investigators did not determine what antigen specificity the expanded peripheral T cells had. CD4+ and CD8+ blood T cells expanded clonally by week 6 at 0.1 to 3.0 mg/kg.

Method: immunoSEQ multiplex PCR; TCRdb's copy keeps in-frame clones and lacks some. The table lists more than 20,000 clones, about 90% of them singletons. This clone was seen once. Its antigen is currently unknown. Germline is not matched at one junction end, which may reflect a read error. The sequence came from an adult with an advanced solid tumor such as melanoma, head and neck, liver or kidney cancer. Sample: CD4+ or CD8+ T cells sorted from blood, taken in a trial of the OX40 agonist ivuxolimab.

The CDR3 DNA reads TGTGCCAGCAGCTTAGGTCAGGGGGACTTTTTGAACTTC. Translated, it gives CASSLGQGDFLNF. The chain recombines TRBV7-2 with TRBJ2-7, with a tentative D call TRBD1 (7 bases). Per germline, CDR1 SGHTA and CDR2 FQGNSA. The CDR3 consists of 13 residues.